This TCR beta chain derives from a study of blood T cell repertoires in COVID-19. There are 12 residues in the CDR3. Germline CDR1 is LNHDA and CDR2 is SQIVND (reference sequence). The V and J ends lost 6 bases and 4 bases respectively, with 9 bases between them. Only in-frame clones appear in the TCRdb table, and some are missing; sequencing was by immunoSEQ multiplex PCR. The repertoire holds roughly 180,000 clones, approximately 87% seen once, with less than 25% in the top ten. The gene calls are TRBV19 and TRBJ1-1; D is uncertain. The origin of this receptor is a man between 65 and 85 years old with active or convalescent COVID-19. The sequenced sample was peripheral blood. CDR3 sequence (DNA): TGTGCCAGTAGGTTAGGCGGCACTGAAGCTTTCTTT. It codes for CASRLGGTEAFF. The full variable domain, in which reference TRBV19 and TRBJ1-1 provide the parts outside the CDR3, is DGGITQSPKYLFRKEGQNVTLSCEQNLNHDAMYWYRQDPGQGLRLIYYSQIVNDFQKGDIAEGYSVSREKKESFPLTVTSAQKNPTAFYLCASRLGGTEAFFGQGTRLTVV.